This TCR beta chain stems from a study of CD8 T cells in Susac syndrome. In regard to this clonotype: What it recognizes is unknown.

CD8+ and CD4+ T cells from blood underwent TCR beta sequencing, which was carried out in a high-throughput format. Both CD4+ and CD8+ T cells were negatively isolated, and TEMRA cells underwent FACS enrichment. Regarding the study as a whole: As the study acknowledged, the number of individuals who were part of its TCR sequencing and HLA analysis was relatively small.

This CDR3 is 11 amino acids long. Trimming took off 3 bases at V and 3 bases at J, with 6 bases between the two ends. Looked up from germline, CDR1 is GTSNPN and CDR2 is SVGIG (reference sequence). Reverse transcription of 0.5 to 1 ug RNA was performed with random hexamers. With immunoSEQ multiplex PCR, TCR beta CDR3 was amplified across 54 Vbeta and 13 Jbeta. One entry per CDR3 protein results from TCRdb running MiXCR on the immunoSEQ multiplex PCR reads. The data contain 150,000 to 160,000 distinct CDR3 sequences, less than 97% of them singletons. The specimen was CD8+ T cells from PBMCs. This clonotype originated in a human donor with multiple sclerosis. The gene calls are TRBV30 and TRBJ2-7; D not resolved. In DNA, the CDR3 is TGTGCCTGGAGGCTGGGCTACGAGCAGTACTTC. Translating it yields CAWRLGYEQYF. The variable domain in full, with the rest retrieved from reference TRBV30 and TRBJ2-7, is SQTIHQWPATLVQPVGSPLSLECTVEGTSNPNLYWYRQAAGRGLQLLFYSVGIGQISSEVPQNLSASRPQDRQFILSSKKLLLSDSGFYLCAWRLGYEQYFGPGTRLTVT.